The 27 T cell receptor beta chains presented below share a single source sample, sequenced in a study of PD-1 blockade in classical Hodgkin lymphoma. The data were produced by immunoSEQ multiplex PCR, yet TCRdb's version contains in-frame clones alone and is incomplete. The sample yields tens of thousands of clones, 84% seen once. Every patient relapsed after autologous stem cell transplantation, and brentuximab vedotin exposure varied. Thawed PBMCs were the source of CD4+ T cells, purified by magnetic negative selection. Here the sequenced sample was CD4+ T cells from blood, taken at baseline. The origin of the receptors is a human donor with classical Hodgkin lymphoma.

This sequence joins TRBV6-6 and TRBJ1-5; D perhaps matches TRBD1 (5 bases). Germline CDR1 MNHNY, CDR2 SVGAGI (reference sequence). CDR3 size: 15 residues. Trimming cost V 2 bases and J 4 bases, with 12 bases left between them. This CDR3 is CASSYPGQGNQPQHF. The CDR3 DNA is TGTGCCAGCAGTTACCCGGGGCAAGGGAATCAGCCCCAGCATTTT.

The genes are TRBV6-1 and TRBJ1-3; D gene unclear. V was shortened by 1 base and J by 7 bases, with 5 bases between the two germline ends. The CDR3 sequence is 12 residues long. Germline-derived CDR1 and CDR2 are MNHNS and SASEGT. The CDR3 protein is CASSEVSNTIYF. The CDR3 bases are TGTGCCAGCAGTGAAGTCAGTAACACCATATATTTT.

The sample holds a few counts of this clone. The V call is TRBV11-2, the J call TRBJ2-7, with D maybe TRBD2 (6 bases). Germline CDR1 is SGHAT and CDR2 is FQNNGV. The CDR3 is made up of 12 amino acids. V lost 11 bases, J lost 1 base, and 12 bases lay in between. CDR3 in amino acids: CAAGRGSYEQYF. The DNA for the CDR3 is TGTGCCGCGGGGCGGGGATCCTACGAGCAGTACTTC.

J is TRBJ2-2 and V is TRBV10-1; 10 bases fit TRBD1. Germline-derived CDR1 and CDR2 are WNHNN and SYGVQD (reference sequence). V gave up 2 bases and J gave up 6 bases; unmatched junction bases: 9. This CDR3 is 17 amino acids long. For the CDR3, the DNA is TGCGCCAGCAGTGAGGACAGGGGGCGCCTTCAATCCGGGGAGCTGTTTTTT. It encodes CASSEDRGRLQSGELFF.

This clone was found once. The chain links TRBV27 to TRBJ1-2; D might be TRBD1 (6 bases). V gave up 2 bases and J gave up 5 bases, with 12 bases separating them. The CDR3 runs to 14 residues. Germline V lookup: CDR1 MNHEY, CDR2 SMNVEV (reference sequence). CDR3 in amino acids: CASSLNGGGYGYTF. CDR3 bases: TGTGCCAGCAGTTTAAACGGGGGCGGTTATGGCTACACCTTC.

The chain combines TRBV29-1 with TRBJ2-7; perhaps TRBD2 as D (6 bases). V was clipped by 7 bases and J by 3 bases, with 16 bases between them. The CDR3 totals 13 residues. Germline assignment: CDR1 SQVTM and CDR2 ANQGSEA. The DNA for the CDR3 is TGCAGCGGCCAAGCCCAGGGAGGCTACGAGCAGTACTTC. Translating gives CSGQAQGGYEQYF.

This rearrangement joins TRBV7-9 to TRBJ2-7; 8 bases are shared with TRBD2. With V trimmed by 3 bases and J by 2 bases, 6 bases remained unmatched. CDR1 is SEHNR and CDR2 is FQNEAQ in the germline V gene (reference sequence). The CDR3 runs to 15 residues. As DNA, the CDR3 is TGTGCCAGCAGCTTGGAAGCGGGGGCCACCTACGAGCAGTACTTC. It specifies CASSLEAGATYEQYF.

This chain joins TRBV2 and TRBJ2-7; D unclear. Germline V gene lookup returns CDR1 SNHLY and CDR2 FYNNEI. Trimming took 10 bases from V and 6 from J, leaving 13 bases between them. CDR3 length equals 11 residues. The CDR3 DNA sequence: TGTGCCACCCGGGCGCTGGGCGAGCAGTACTTC. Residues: CATRALGEQYF.

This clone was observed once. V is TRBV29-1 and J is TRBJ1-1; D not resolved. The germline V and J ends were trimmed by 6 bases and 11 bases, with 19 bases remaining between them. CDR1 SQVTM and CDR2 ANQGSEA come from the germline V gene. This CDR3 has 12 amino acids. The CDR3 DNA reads TGCAGCGTGGCCCGGGTCGGAAACTCGGCTTTCTTT. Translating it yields CSVARVGNSAFF. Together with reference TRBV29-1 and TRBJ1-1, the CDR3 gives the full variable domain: SAVISQKPSRDICQRGTSLTIQCQVDSQVTMMFWYRQQPGQSLTLIATANQGSEATYESGFVIDKFPISRPNLTFSTLTVSNMSPEDSSIYLCSVARVGNSAFFGQGTRLTVV.

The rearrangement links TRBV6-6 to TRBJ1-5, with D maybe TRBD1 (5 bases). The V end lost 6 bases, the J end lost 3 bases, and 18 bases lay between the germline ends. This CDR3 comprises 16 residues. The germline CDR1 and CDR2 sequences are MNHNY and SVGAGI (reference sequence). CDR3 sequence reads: CASSISQGSLNQPQHF. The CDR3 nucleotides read TGTGCCAGCAGCATTTCCCAGGGTAGCCTCAATCAGCCCCAGCATTTT.

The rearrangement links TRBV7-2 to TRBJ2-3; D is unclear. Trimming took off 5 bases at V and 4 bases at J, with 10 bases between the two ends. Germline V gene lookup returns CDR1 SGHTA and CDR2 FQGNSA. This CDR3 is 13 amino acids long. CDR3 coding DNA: TGTGCCAGCAGCCGAACCCTTGCAGATACGCAGTATTTT. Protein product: CASSRTLADTQYF.

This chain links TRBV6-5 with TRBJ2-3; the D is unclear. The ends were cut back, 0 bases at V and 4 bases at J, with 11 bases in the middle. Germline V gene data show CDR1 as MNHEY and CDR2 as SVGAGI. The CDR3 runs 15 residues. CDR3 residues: CASSYSLTLADTQYF. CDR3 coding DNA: TGTGCCAGCAGTTACTCGTTAACTTTGGCAGATACGCAGTATTTT.

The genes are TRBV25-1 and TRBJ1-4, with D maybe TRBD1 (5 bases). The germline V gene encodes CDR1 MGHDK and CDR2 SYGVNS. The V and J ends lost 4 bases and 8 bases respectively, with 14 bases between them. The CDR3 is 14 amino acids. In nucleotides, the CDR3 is TGTGCCAGCAGTGTGGGGGGGTCTAGCGAAAAACTGTTTTTT. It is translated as CASSVGGSSEKLFF.

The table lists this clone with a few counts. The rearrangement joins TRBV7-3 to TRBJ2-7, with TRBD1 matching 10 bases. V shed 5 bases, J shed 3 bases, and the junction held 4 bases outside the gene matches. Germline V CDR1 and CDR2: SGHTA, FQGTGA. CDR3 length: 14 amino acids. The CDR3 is CASSPGTGVYEQYF. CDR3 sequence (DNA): TGTGCCAGCAGCCCCGGGACAGGGGTCTACGAGCAGTACTTC.

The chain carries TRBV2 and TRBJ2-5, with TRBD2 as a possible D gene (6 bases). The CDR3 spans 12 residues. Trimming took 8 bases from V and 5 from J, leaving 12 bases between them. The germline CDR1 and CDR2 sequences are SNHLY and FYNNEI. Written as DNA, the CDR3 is TGTGCCAGCGGAGGGGACGTCGAGACCCAGTACTTC. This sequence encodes CASGGDVETQYF.

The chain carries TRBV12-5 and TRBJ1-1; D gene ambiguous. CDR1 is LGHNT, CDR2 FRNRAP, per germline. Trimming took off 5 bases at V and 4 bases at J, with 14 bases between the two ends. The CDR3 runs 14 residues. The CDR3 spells CASGPLGGVTEAFF. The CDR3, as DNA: TGTGCTAGTGGTCCCCTGGGCGGGGTCACTGAAGCTTTCTTT.

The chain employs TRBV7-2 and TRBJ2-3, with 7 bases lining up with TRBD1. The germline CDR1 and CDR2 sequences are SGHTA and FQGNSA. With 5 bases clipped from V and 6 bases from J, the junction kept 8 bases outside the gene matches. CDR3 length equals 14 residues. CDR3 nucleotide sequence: TGTGCCAGCAGCCCTACGACAGGGATCGATACGCAGTATTTT. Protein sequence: CASSPTTGIDTQYF.

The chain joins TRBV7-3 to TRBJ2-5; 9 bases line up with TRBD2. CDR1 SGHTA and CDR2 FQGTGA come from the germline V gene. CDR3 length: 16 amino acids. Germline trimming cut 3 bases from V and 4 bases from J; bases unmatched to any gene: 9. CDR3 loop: CASSFSGGTGGETQYF. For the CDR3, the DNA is TGTGCCAGCAGCTTTAGCGGGGGCACGGGGGGAGAGACCCAGTACTTC.

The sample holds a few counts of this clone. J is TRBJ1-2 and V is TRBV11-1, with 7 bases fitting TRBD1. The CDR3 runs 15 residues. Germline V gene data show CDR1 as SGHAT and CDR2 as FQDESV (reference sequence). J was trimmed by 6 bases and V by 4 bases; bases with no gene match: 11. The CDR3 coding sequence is TGTGCCAGCAGCTATCCATCGGGACAGCAAAATGGCTACACCTTC. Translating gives CASSYPSGQQNGYTF.

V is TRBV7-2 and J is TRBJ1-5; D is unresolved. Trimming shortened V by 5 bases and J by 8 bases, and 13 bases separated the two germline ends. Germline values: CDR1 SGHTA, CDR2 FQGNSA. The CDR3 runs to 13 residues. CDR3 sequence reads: CASSPSWTEPQHF. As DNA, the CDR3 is TGTGCCAGCAGCCCCTCGTGGACGGAGCCCCAGCATTTT.

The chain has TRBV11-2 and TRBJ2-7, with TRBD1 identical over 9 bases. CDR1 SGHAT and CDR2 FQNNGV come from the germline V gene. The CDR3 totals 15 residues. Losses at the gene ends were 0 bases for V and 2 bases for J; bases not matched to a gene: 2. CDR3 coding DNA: TGTGCCAGCAGCTTAGATGGGACAGGGACCTACGAGCAGTACTTC. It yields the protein CASSLDGTGTYEQYF.

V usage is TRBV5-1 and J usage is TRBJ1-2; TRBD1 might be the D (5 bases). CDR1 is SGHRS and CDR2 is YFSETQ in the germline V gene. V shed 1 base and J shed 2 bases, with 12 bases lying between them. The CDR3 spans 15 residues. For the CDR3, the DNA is TGCGCCAGCAGCTTGCCAGGGAGCGCAAACTATGGCTACACCTTC. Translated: CASSLPGSANYGYTF.

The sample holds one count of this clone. The CDR3 sequence is CASSAGEPSYEQYF. The CDR3 nucleotides are TGTGCCAGCAGCGCGGGGGAGCCGTCCTACGAGCAGTACTTC. V is TRBV9 and J is TRBJ2-7; the D gene is possibly TRBD2 (6 bases). The germline gives CDR1 SGDLS, CDR2 YYNGEE. Trimming stripped 3 bases from V and 1 base from J, with 11 bases between. CDR3 length: 14 amino acids.

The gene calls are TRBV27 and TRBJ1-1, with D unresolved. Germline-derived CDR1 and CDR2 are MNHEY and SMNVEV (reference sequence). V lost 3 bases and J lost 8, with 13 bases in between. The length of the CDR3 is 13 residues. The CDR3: CASSFGYGREAFF. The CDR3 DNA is TGTGCCAGCAGTTTTGGATACGGCAGGGAAGCTTTCTTT.

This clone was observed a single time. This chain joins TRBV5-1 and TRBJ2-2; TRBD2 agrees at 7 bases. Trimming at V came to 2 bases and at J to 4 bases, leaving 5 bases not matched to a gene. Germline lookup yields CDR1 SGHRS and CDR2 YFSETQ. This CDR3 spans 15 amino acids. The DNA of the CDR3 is TGCGCCAGCAGCTTCCGGGAGGCCCCCACCGGGGAGCTGTTTTTT. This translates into CASSFREAPTGELFF. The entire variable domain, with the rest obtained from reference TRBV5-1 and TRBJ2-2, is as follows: KAGVTQTPRYLIKTRGQQVTLSCSPISGHRSVSWYQQTPGQGLQFLFEYFSETQRNKGNFPGRFSGRQFSNSRSEMNVSTLELGDSALYLCASSFREAPTGELFFGEGSRLTVL.

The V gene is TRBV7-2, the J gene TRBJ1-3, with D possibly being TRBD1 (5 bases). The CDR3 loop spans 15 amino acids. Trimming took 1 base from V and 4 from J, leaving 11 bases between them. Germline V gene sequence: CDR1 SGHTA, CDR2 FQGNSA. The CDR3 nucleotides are TGTGCCAGCAGCTTAGGCGGGGCTTGGGGAAACACCATATATTTT. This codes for CASSLGGAWGNTIYF.

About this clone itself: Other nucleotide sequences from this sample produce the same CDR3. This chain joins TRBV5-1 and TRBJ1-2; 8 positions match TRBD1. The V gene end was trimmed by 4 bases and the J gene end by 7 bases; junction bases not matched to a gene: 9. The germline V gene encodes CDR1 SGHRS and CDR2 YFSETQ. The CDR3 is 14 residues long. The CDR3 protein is CASSLGQGSGGYTF. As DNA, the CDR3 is TGCGCCAGCAGCCTAGGACAGGGTTCGGGTGGCTACACCTTC.